This record concerns one T cell receptor (beta chain) sequence. Its antigen is unknown. After removal of 6 bases from V and 1 base from J, the junction contained 14 bases not matched to a gene. Germline CDR1 and CDR2: MNHEY and SMNVEV (reference sequence). The CDR3 runs to 19 residues. These data come from a study of shared clonotypes between healthy human individuals. All participating donors were Caucasian adults from Nashville, Tennessee. Study findings and constraints: The sharing of approximately 5.1% of naive CD4 clonotypes was seen across a handful of donors.

An assay was performed, and its level was deep. Profiled with immunoSEQ multiplex PCR; TCRdb holds only in-frame clones, not every one. The table lists around 1.6 million clones, 95% to 99% of them singletons. The sequenced sample was naive CD4+ T cells sorted from blood. As to subset: CD45RA+ positively selected. The chain has TRBV27 and TRBJ2-7; TRBD2 matches 14 bases. This TCR was sampled from a man aged 30-40 years in good health. The CDR3 loop is CASSLSGTSGSLRSYEQYF. The CDR3 coding sequence is TGTGCCAGCAGCTTGTCGGGGACTAGCGGGAGTTTAAGGTCCTACGAGCAGTACTTC.